This paragraph reports one TCR beta chain. This record belongs to a study of spatial heterogeneity in lung cancer. Time point reported: sample taken at primary tumor resection. Every molecule of TCR cDNA had its own unique molecular identifier. TCRdb re-analysed the 5' RACE reads in MiXCR, keeping a single row per CDR3 protein. The sample lists tens of thousands of distinct CDR3 sequences; roughly 12% were seen once. Germline-derived CDR1 and CDR2 are ENHRY and SYGVKD. The CDR3 runs 13 residues. Trimming pared 0 bases from V and 4 bases from J, leaving 4 bases between. Source: PBMCs, taken at surgery. The TCR sequence derives from a male donor with early-stage non-small cell lung cancer. The chain uses TRBV10-3 and TRBJ1-5; unclear D gene. The CDR3 DNA reads TGTGCCATCAGTGAGTCTGTGAATCAGCCCCAGCATTTT. Encoded protein: CAISESVNQPQHF.